Listed below are T cell receptor beta chains from one sample, sequenced in a study of T cell changes during pregnancy in multiple sclerosis. TCRdb's table, derived via immunoSEQ multiplex PCR, lists solely in-frame clones and lacks some. The data hold 60,000 or so clones, with more than 80% observed a single time. This sample comprised peripheral blood, obtained in the first trimester of pregnancy. The receptors were sampled from a female donor in good health, enrolled as a control in a pregnancy study. Each CDR3 is given with its conserved first and last residue. Fields, in order: V gene, clone size, J gene, D gene, CDR3 DNA, CDR3 protein. A D gene is named only where the DNA matches it firmly. Clone sizes are given selectively: once, few, many, or a class where the clone is expanded.

>TRBV5-1|.|TRBJ1-1|.
TGCGCCAGCAGCTTACATGGGGCAAGGACTGAAGCTTTCTTT
CASSLHGARTEAFF
>TRBV27|.|TRBJ1-1|.
TGTGCCAGCAGTTTTACAGCGAACACTGAAGCTTTCTTT
CASSFTANTEAFF
>TRBV7-2|.|TRBJ1-2|.
TGTGCCAGCAGCTTAGTCAGGGGCTATGGCTACACCTTC
CASSLVRGYGYTF
>TRBV25-1|.|TRBJ1-6|.
TGTGCCAGCAGTGATCTAGGAGGGTCGAATAATCCACCCCTCCACTTT
CASSDLGGSNNPPLHF
>TRBV11-2|.|TRBJ1-5|.
TGTGCCAGCAGCTTAGTCGGAGTAGATCAGCCCCAGCATTTT
CASSLVGVDQPQHF
>TRBV29-1|once|TRBJ2-6|TRBD1
TGCAGCGTTGTGTGGGGGCAGGGGGTACCCTCTGGGGCCAACGTCCTGACTTTC
CSVVWGQGVPSGANVLTF
>TRBV4-3|.|TRBJ1-3|.
TGCGCCAGCAGCCAAGATATCACAGCCGGTGGCGGAAACACCATATATTTT
CASSQDITAGGGNTIYF
>TRBV10-2|.|TRBJ2-5|.
TGCGCCAGCAGTTCGACTAGTCGGGTTGCGGAAGAGACCCAGTACTTC
CASSSTSRVAEETQYF
>TRBV21-1|.|TRBJ2-3|.
TGTGCCAGCAGCAAGTGGCTAGCGGGACCCACAGATACGCAGTATTTT
CASSKWLAGPTDTQYF
>TRBV5-1|.|TRBJ2-2|.
TGCGCCAGCAGCGTTGGGGGCAGGAACACCGGGGAGCTGTTTTTT
CASSVGGRNTGELFF
>TRBV4-3|.|TRBJ2-7|TRBD1
TGCGCCAGCAGCCCTCCCGGCAGGGGGTTAGAGTCGTACTTC
CASSPPGRGLESYF
>TRBV5-4|.|TRBJ1-1|.
TGTGCCAGCAGCTTGGTGGCCTCTGAAGCTTTCTTT
CASSLVASEAFF
>TRBV6-1|once|TRBJ1-6|.
TGTGCCAGCAGTGAATGGTATTTGGGCAGCTATAATTCACCCCTCCACTTT
CASSEWYLGSYNSPLHF
>TRBV23-1|.|TRBJ1-4|TRBD1
TGCGCCAGCAGCCTTCTGGGGACAGGGGTTAGTGAAAAACTGTTTTTT
CASSLLGTGVSEKLFF
>TRBV7-9|once|TRBJ2-7|TRBD2
TGTGCCAGCAGCTTGACTAGCGTACCCTACGAGCAGTACTTC
CASSLTSVPYEQYF
>TRBV6-1|once|TRBJ1-1|.
TGTGCCAGCAGTAAACAGGGTTTTTCGAACACTGAAGCTTTCTTT
CASSKQGFSNTEAFF
>TRBV13|.|TRBJ1-2|.
TGTGCCAGCAGCTTAGGCCTAAACTATGGCTACACCTTC
CASSLGLNYGYTF
>TRBV9|.|TRBJ1-1|.
TGTGCCAGCAGCGGCAGGGGTGCGAACACTGAAGCTTTCTTT
CASSGRGANTEAFF
>TRBV29-1|once|TRBJ1-1|.
TGCAGCGTTGAAGATCTTAGGGGCGCAGGAGCTTTCTTT
CSVEDLRGAGAFF